The 21 T cell receptor beta chains given below trace back to one sample, sequenced in a study of CD8+CD57+ T cells in acquired aplastic anemia. CDR3 and TCR beta VDJ profiling relied on genomic DNA as the template. Each CDR3 protein is one row after TCRdb ran MiXCR on the reads. The table has hundreds of thousands of distinct CDR3 sequences, around 68% seen once. The sample was sorted CD4+, CD8+, or CD8+CD57+ T cells (not recorded which) from PBMCs. Receptor source: a human donor in good health, serving as a control.

In the case of this clonotype: The germline gene is not matched at one end of the junction; a read error may be the cause. The chain employs TRBV29-1 and TRBJ2-3; 8 nucleotides line up with TRBD2. The CDR3 is 14 residues long. The germline V gene encodes CDR1 SQVTM and CDR2 ANQGSEA. The CDR3 DNA reads as TGTGGCCGGATACCGGGGGGGTCGCTAGATACGCAGTATTTT. Translating gives CGRIPGGSLDTQYF.

V gene TRBV12-3 or TRBV12-4 combines with J gene TRBJ2-5; 7 bases are shared with TRBD2. The CDR3 runs to 14 residues. The J segment lost 3 bases and the V segment lost 8 bases, leaving 9 bases of the junction unmatched. CDR3 bases: TGTGCCAGCGGCCGGGGAGGGACCAAAGAGACCCAGTACTTC. Protein: CASGRGGTKETQYF.

Concerning this clonotype: A read error may explain this, as a much larger clone is one base away. The CDR3 end shows no conserved phenylalanine or tryptophan, and so a read error is likely. J is TRBJ2-7 and V is TRBV30; 9 bases are shared with TRBD1. The CDR3 contains 13 residues. J gave up 7 bases and V 2 bases, and 6 bases lay outside the gene matches. Looked up from germline, CDR1 is GTSNPN and CDR2 is SVGIG (reference sequence). CDR3 sequence reads: CAWSKQGAGEQYL. DNA of the CDR3: TGTGCCTGGAGTAAACAGGGGGCTGGTGAGCAGTACCTC.

In DNA form, the CDR3 reads TGCGCCAGCAGCCACGGCCGGGGAGGGGGGTGGAATGAGCAGTTCTTC. Amino acid sequence: CASSHGRGGGWNEQFF. The genes are TRBV5-1 and TRBJ2-1, with a possible D match to TRBD2 (7 bases). V was cut by 4 bases and J by 7 bases, with 21 bases left in between. CDR3 size: 16 residues. CDR1 and CDR2 from the germline V gene are SGHRS and YFSETQ.

The rearrangement joins TRBV7-6 to TRBJ2-5, with D possibly being TRBD1 or TRBD2 (5 bases each). The V end was cut by 5 bases, the J end by 8 bases, with 27 bases between. CDR3 length equals 17 residues. Germline CDR1 is SGHVS and CDR2 is FNYEAQ. The CDR3 region is CASSRGSRGNQETTQYF. The CDR3 DNA reads TGTGCCAGCAGCCGCGGCTCCCGGGGCAACCAAGAGACCACCCAGTACTTC.

This rearrangement joins TRBV7-3 to TRBJ2-3; possible D gene TRBD2, 6 bases. V was pared by 6 bases and J by 5 bases, with 18 bases between. Germline-derived CDR1 and CDR2 are SGHTA and FQGTGA. This CDR3 comprises 15 residues. This chain's CDR3 is CASRQPTQGGDTQYF. CDR3 DNA: TGTGCCAGCAGACAGCCTACCCAGGGAGGAGATACGCAGTATTTT.

The V gene is TRBV7-2, the J gene TRBJ2-5, with 7 bases aligning to TRBD1. V dropped 5 bases and J dropped 0; count of bases not matched to a gene: 12. Germline V CDR1 and CDR2: SGHTA, FQGNSA. The CDR3 runs to 17 residues. CDR3 in amino acids: CASSGTGAAAYQETQYF. CDR3 nucleotides: TGTGCCAGCAGCGGAACAGGGGCAGCGGCGTACCAAGAGACCCAGTACTTC.

Here the CDR3 DNA reads TGCGCCAGCAGTTCTCACAGCCTAACTACGGCTTTCTTT. As protein: CASSSHSLTTAFF. The chain has TRBV10-1 and TRBJ1-1; D not resolved. The V gene lost 5 bases and the J gene lost 11 bases, with 18 bases spanning the gap. Germline V CDR1 and CDR2: WNHNN, SYGVQD (reference sequence). CDR3 size: 13 residues.

This clonotype was found once. A read error may account for a junction end that differs from germline. The chain combines TRBV7-2 with TRBJ2-7; no definite D call. Germline V CDR1 and CDR2: SGHTA, FQGNSA. The CDR3 extends over 14 amino acids. The CDR3 is CASSRAGQPYVQYF. Written as DNA, the CDR3 is TGTGCCAGCAGCCGAGCTGGCCAGCCATACGTGCAGTACTTC.

The chain couples TRBV7-7 to TRBJ2-3; D is tentatively TRBD1 or TRBD2 (5 bases each). This CDR3 has 16 residues. Germline V gene lookup returns CDR1 SSHAT and CDR2 FNYEAQ (reference sequence). The V and J ends lost 3 bases and 4 bases respectively, with 17 bases between them. The CDR3 region has the DNA TGTGCCAGCAGCTTTACCGGGACGAGTGGAGCAGATACGCAGTATTTT. It encodes CASSFTGTSGADTQYF. The whole variable domain, remainder taken from reference TRBV7-7 and TRBJ2-3, is GAGVSQSPRYKVTKRGQDVTLRCDPISSHATLYWYQQALGQGPEFLTYFNYEAQPDKSGLPSDRFSAERPEGSISTLTIQRTEQRDSAMYRCASSFTGTSGADTQYFGPGTRLTVL.

On this clonotype: A much bigger clone sits one base away, suggesting this may be a read error. V is TRBV19 and J is TRBJ2-2, with D maybe TRBD2 (5 bases). This CDR3 is 14 amino acids long. The germline CDR1 and CDR2 sequences are LNHDA and SQIVND (reference sequence). CDR3 in amino acids: CASTRVTNTGELLF. CDR3 DNA sequence: TGTGCCAGTACCCGGGTTACGAACACCGGGGAGCTGCTTTTT.

The rearrangement joins TRBV29-1 to TRBJ1-2, with TRBD1 matching 11 bases. Germline assignment: CDR1 SQVTM and CDR2 ANQGSEA. With 6 bases clipped from V and 8 bases from J, the junction kept 5 bases outside the gene matches. The CDR3 has 12 residues. The CDR3 loop is CSVPGTGGGYTF. The CDR3 region has the DNA TGCAGCGTCCCCGGGACAGGGGGAGGCTACACCTTC.

To note about this clonotype: An end of the junction differs from the germline gene, which may be a read error. V usage is TRBV15 and J usage is TRBJ1-6; D is unclear. CDR1 and CDR2 from the germline V gene are LNHNV and YYDKDF (reference sequence). This CDR3 comprises 15 residues. The CDR3 region is CATSREAELQEPHHF. CDR3 bases: TGTGCCACCAGCAGAGAGGCAGAGTTGCAAGAGCCCCACCACTTC.

With regard to this clonotype: At one boundary the junction diverges from the germline segment, which might be a read error. The V call is TRBV7-3, the J call TRBJ1-1, with unresolved D. The CDR3 length is 14 residues. Germline values: CDR1 SGHTA, CDR2 FQGTGA. This chain's CDR3 is CASSFLRASSDAFF. The DNA of the CDR3 is TGTGCCAGCAGCTTCCTACGGGCGAGCTCTGACGCTTTCTTT.

This clonotype was observed a single time. CDR3 bases: TGTGCCAGCAGTGGGGGGGGGTGGCGGGTTTACGAGCAGTACTTC. It specifies CASSGGGWRVYEQYF. This chain joins TRBV12-3 or TRBV12-4 and TRBJ2-7; 7 bases line up with TRBD2. V was clipped by 5 bases and J by 4 bases; unmatched bases: 11. The CDR3 has 15 amino acids.

Ten or more counts support this clonotype. The rearrangement joins TRBV6-5 to TRBJ1-4; weak D call: TRBD1 (6 bases). In germline, CDR1 is MNHEY, CDR2 SVGAGI. The CDR3 has 16 residues. The ends were cut back, 6 bases at V and 6 bases at J, with 20 bases in the middle. This CDR3 is CASRPRWGGRDEKLFF. CDR3 in DNA: TGTGCCAGCAGGCCCCGGTGGGGGGGGCGGGATGAAAAACTGTTTTTT.

Points on this clonotype: Without the conserved terminal phenylalanine or tryptophan, this CDR3 likely stems from a read error. The limits of the CDR3 on the DNA are not certain, so only TCRdb's listed CDR3 is given. The chain recombines TRBV9 with TRBJ1-5. In germline, CDR1 is SGDLS, CDR2 YYNGEE. The CDR3 is 13 residues long, ends included. Here the CDR3 reads CATSAPGGYQQTL.

Regarding this clonotype: Sequence at one end of the junction differs from germline and may be a read error. The chain recombines TRBV19 with TRBJ2-1; D unclear. Germline V gene data show CDR1 as LNHDA and CDR2 as SQIVND (reference sequence). This CDR3 region has 13 residues. In DNA form, the CDR3 reads TGTGCCAGTAGGCTAGGAGAGTCCTATGGCTACGCCTTC. As protein: CASRLGESYGYAF.

Worth noting for this clonotype: No conserved phenylalanine or tryptophan ends this CDR3, so it is likely a read error. The limits of the CDR3 on the DNA are not certain, so only TCRdb's listed CDR3 is given. The rearrangement uses TRBV7-2 and TRBJ2-7; the D call of TRBD1 is as the table states it, not checked on the DNA. Germline V gives CDR1 SGHTA, CDR2 FQGNSA. The CDR3 length is 13 residues, termini included. The CDR3 protein is CASSGTRAHSHGY.

This clonotype appeared a few times. V usage is TRBV7-9 and J usage is TRBJ2-7, with D possibly being TRBD2 (6 bases). The V end lost 5 bases, the J end lost 5 bases, and 13 bases lay between the germline ends. CDR1 SEHNR and CDR2 FQNEAQ come from the germline V gene (reference sequence). The CDR3 length is 13 residues. The CDR3 region has the DNA TGTGCCAGCAGCCCAGGAGGGCGCGACGAGCAGTACTTC. Translation: CASSPGGRDEQYF.

This clonotype was detected once. The chain has TRBV27 and TRBJ2-7, with D tentatively TRBD1 (7 bases). The V and J ends lost 6 bases and 4 bases respectively, with 16 bases between them. The CDR3 extends over 14 amino acids. Looked up from germline, CDR1 is MNHEY and CDR2 is SMNVEV (reference sequence). The CDR3 coding sequence is TGTGCCAGCAGGCGACAGGGAGGAGGGTACGAGCAGTACTTC. It yields the protein CASRRQGGGYEQYF.